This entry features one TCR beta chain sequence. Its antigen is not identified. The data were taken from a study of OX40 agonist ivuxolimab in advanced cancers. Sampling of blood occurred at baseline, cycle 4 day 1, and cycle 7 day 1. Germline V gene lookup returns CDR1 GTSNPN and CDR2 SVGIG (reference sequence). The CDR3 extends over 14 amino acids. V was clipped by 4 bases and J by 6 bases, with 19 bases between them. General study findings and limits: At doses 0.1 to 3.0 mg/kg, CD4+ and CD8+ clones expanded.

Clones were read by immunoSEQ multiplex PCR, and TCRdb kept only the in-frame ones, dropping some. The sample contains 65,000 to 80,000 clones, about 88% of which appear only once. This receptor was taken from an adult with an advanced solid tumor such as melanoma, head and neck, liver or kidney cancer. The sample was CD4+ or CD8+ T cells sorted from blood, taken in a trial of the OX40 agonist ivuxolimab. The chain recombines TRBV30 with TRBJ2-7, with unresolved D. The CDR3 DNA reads TGTGCCTGGATGGTAAAAGGAAAGGTGTCCGAGCAGTACTTC. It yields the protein CAWMVKGKVSEQYF.